These 6 T cell receptor beta chains came from one sample sequenced in a study of OX40 agonist ivuxolimab in advanced cancers. TCRdb's copy holds only in-frame clones and misses some; the assay was immunoSEQ multiplex PCR. Of tens of thousands of clones in the sample, approximately 92% were seen once. The sequenced sample was CD4+ or CD8+ T cells sorted from blood, obtained in a trial of the OX40 agonist ivuxolimab. The receptor set was obtained from an adult with an advanced solid tumor such as melanoma, head and neck, liver or kidney cancer.

The genes are TRBV9 and TRBJ2-7; possibly TRBD1 for D (6 bases). V was pared by 2 bases and J by 0 bases, with 6 bases between. From germline, CDR1 is SGDLS and CDR2 YYNGEE. This CDR3 comprises 13 residues. CDR3 nucleotide sequence: TGTGCCAGCAGCGTGGACAGCTCCTACGAGCAGTACTTC. Its protein is CASSVDSSYEQYF.

This clone occurred a few times. The rearrangement links TRBV30 to TRBJ2-1; TRBD1 matches at 11 bases. Germline CDR1 GTSNPN, CDR2 SVGIG (reference sequence). The CDR3 totals 16 residues. V lost 3 bases to trimming and J lost 6 bases; unmatched junction nucleotides: 10. The CDR3 reads CAWSPRGGTGGNEQFF. The CDR3 bases are TGTGCCTGGAGCCCTAGAGGGGGGACAGGGGGCAATGAGCAGTTCTTC.

The chain employs TRBV19 and TRBJ1-1; TRBD1 is a possible D gene (5 bases). The CDR3 loop spans 15 amino acids. The germline V gene has CDR1 LNHDA and CDR2 SQIVND (reference sequence). Trimming stripped 7 bases from V and 1 base from J, with 16 bases between. The CDR3 nucleotides are TGTGCCAGTACCCCCTCGACAGCCCAGAACACTGAAGCTTTCTTT. Its translation: CASTPSTAQNTEAFF.

The chain recombines TRBV7-9 with TRBJ1-3; D unclear. V lost 2 bases to trimming and J lost 2 bases, with 1 base between them. CDR1 and CDR2 from the germline V gene are SEHNR and FQNEAQ (reference sequence). The CDR3 covers 12 residues. This CDR3 reads CASSLTGNTIYF. CDR3 DNA: TGTGCCAGCAGCTTAACTGGAAACACCATATATTTT.

The chain has TRBV7-8 and TRBJ1-3; no clear D. CDR1 is SGHVS, CDR2 FQNEAQ, per germline. The CDR3 spans 16 residues. Trimming took off 1 base at V and 2 bases at J, with 12 bases between the two ends. The CDR3, as DNA: TGTGCCAGCAGCTTAGTAATGGATCACGCTGGAAACACCATATATTTT. This encodes CASSLVMDHAGNTIYF.

V usage is TRBV19 and J usage is TRBJ2-2, with 8 bases identical to TRBD1. Trimming at V came to 5 bases and at J to 5 bases, leaving 7 bases not matched to a gene. The CDR3 contains 15 residues. Germline CDR1 LNHDA, CDR2 SQIVND (reference sequence). CDR3 nucleotide sequence: TGTGCCAGTAGTCCGGACAGGGAGGATACCGGGGAGCTGTTTTTT. Its protein is CASSPDREDTGELFF.